This T cell receptor (beta chain) was sequenced for a study of human thymus T cells. Method: immunoSEQ multiplex PCR; TCRdb's copy keeps in-frame clones and lacks some. Here the sample spans 65,000 to 90,000 clones, roughly 94% being singletons. Thymic tissue was derived from resections collected during corrective heart surgery. The CDR3 is 18 residues long. The germline CDR1 and CDR2 sequences are LGHNA and YSLEER. The V segment lost 1 base and the J segment 3 bases; nucleotides outside the gene matches: 14. This TCR was sampled from a girl younger than two with a congenital heart defect but otherwise immunologically healthy. This chain uses TRBV4-3 with TRBJ1-1; TRBD1 matches at 7 bases. The sample comprised thymus tissue. The CDR3 DNA follows: TGCGCCAGCAGCCAAGCCGTCCCCAACGACACAGGGGACACTGAAGCTTTCTTT. Residues: CASSQAVPNDTGDTEAFF.